This TCR beta chain stems from a study of cytomegalovirus exposure and HLA in healthy donors. Turning to the study itself: The Caucasian-associated ancestry cluster held less than 85% of 300 to 500 genotyped donors.

13 Jbeta primers and 60 Vbeta primers were used for the PCR. The method was immunoSEQ multiplex PCR; TCRdb's version includes in-frame clones alone and lacks a portion of them. There are under 300,000 clones in the sample; around 81% occur only once, and roughly 7.4% lies in the top ten. The study's findings and limits: Productive rates of about 90% or about 30% were seen for most TCR beta V segments in an earlier analysis. Most of the CMV-associated TCR beta chains (in a later analysis) appeared to be HLA-restricted.

As for this clone: Its specificity is unknown.

This CDR3 spans 14 amino acids. V lost 6 bases, J lost 6 bases, and 7 bases stayed unmatched. CDR1 and CDR2 (germline): SNHLY, FYNNEI. The sequence was obtained from a woman between 55 and 75 years old in good health and CMV-seropositive. Sequencing was performed on PBMCs. The chain is built from TRBV2 and TRBJ2-2; 7 nucleotides align to TRBD1. The CDR3 region is CASRRRQGSGELFF. The CDR3 DNA is TGTGCCAGCAGGAGGCGACAGGGCTCCGGGGAGCTGTTTTTT.